In terms of frequency, the clone carrying this T cell receptor (beta chain) is medium-sized. These data belong to a study of human CD8 memory T cell subsets. The CDR3 contains 14 residues. Germline CDR1 is SQVTM and CDR2 is ANQGSEA. Making the TCR beta libraries relied on UMI-labeled 5' RACE. TCRdb re-called the 5' RACE reads and catalogs CDR3 proteins one per entry, DNA excluded. This listing includes about 17,000 distinct CDR3 sequences. Sequenced material: CD8+ stem-like memory T cells (TSCM and TCM) sorted from PBMCs. Stated subset: stem-like memory CD8 T cells (TSTEM), CCR7+ PD-1- TIGIT-. V gene TRBV29-1 combines with J gene TRBJ2-5; TCRdb picks TRBD2, but there is no DNA to check that call. This TCR was recovered from a human donor in good health. Here the CDR3 reads CSVDSAEGRETQYF. Together with reference TRBV29-1 and TRBJ2-5, the CDR3 gives the full variable domain: SAVISQKPSRDICQRGTSLTIQCQVDSQVTMMFWYRQQPGQSLTLIATANQGSEATYESGFVIDKFPISRPNLTFSTLTVSNMSPEDSSIYLCSVDSAEGRETQYFGPGTRLLVL.